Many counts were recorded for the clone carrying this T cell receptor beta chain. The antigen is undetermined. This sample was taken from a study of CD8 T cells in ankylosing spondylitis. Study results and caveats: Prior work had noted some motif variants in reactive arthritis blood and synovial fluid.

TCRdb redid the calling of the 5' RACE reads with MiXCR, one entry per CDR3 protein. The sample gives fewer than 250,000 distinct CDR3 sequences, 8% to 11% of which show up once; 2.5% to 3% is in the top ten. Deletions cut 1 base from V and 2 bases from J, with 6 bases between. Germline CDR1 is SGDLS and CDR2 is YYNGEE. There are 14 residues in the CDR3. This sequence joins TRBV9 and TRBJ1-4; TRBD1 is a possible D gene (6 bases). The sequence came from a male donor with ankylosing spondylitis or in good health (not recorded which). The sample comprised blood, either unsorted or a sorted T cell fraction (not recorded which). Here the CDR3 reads CASSVQGTNEKLFF. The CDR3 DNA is TGTGCCAGCAGCGTACAGGGGACTAATGAAAAACTGTTTTTT.